Reported below is one T cell receptor beta chain. This clone's antigen is unknown. These data are taken from a study of diagnostic markers for celiac disease (dated by TCRdb to 2020 to 2021). Taken from cysteine to phenylalanine, the CDR3 has 14 residues. Nucleotide data are not available. The CDR1 and CDR2 encoded by the germline V gene are SGHTA and FQGNSA. Instrument used: Illumina MiSeq. The reads, reprocessed by TCRdb, yield one row per CDR3 protein sequence and no DNA. This sample's table lists some 7,500 distinct CDR3 sequences. The ten largest clones take up 5.5% to 7.5% of the sample. Sequences were obtained from either unsorted cells or a sorted T cell fraction (not recorded which). The clonotype comes from a human donor. This table probably holds off-target reads from a library built for another chain. The chain is made from TRBV7-2 and TRBJ2-5; the D gene TCRdb calls, TRBD1, cannot be checked with no DNA. The CDR3 region reads CASSQDRAMKTQYF. With the portions outside the CDR3 filled from the reference TRBV7-2 and TRBJ2-5 genes, the complete variable region becomes GAGVSQSPSNKVTEKGKDVELRCDPISGHTALYWYRQSLGQGLEFLIYFQGNSAPDKSGLPSDRFSAERTGGSVSTLTIQRTQQEDSAVYLCASSQDRAMKTQYFGPGTRLLVL.